Below, one T cell receptor beta chain is given with its context. This clonotype occurred a few times. The target of this receptor is not known. No clone much larger than this one lies a single base away; base qualities are absent. The data originate from a study of early T cells in non-severe SARS-CoV-2 infection (TCRdb year 2021). Regarding the complete study: Bulk RNA from unsorted whole blood was used for TCR sequencing, so alpha and beta chains could not be paired. The paper's findings and limits, for the study overall: VDJdb matching was skewed toward anti-spike CD8 responses and likely underestimated virus-specific expansions by missing private and CD4 specificities.

The method behind the library was 5' RACE. TCRdb records NextSeq 500 as the sequencer. To correct for sequencing error and PCR bias, the TCR library protocol tagged individual cDNA molecules with unique molecular identifiers. Sequencing covered both TCR alpha and beta chains, and within each sample the abundances of alpha and beta sequences were tightly co-correlated. The source study handled its data this way. Decombinator V4 was used to annotate the V gene, J gene and CDR3 of the TCR sequences. Expanded TCRs were defined as changing significantly between any two time points under a Poisson model with p below 0.0001. TCR abundances were normalised to the total number of TCRs sequenced per sample and expressed as counts per million. A search of VDJdb, accessed on 1 November 2021, was run for TCRs annotated to CMV, EBV and SARS-CoV-2, with TCRs annotated for multiple antigens excluded. In-frame beta chains were kept once TCRdb had trimmed the public reads at Q25 with fastp and called clones with MiXCR. Every distinct CDR3 protein forms one entry, paired with its most common genes and DNA. TCRdb's processing, not the authors', yielded these V and J calls. Across this sample there are tens of thousands of distinct CDR3 sequences, with approximately 6% seen only once. Of the sample, roughly 6.5% is held by the ten largest clones.

The study was a case-control design nested within a healthcare worker cohort in London, UK, with weekly nasopharyngeal swab PCR tests and blood sampling. Between 23 and 31 March 2020, the week of the UK lockdown, healthcare workers were enrolled and then followed up weekly for as long as 16 weeks. This clonotype was sampled from an adult who was a healthcare worker with PCR-confirmed SARS-CoV-2 infection or an uninfected control (not recorded which). What was sequenced was whole blood.

The CDR3 is CASRTSQGTDTQYF. The DNA sequence is as follows: TGTGCCAGCAGAACCTCCCAGGGGACAGATACGCAGTATTTT. The sequence joins TRBV5-5 to TRBJ2-3; a tentative D call is TRBD1 (6 bases match). Trimming at the junction amounts to 5 bases on V and 3 bases on J, and the germline ends lie 13 bases apart. According to the germline V gene (reference sequence), CDR1 reads SGHKS and CDR2 reads YYEKEE. Its CDR3 holds 14 amino acids, cysteine through phenylalanine. CDR3 DNA only is kept here, 42 bases in frame from base 1. Where the CDR3 stops, the reference TRBV5-5 and TRBJ2-3 genes take over; the full variable domain is DAGVTQSPTHLIKTRGQQVTLRCSPISGHKSVSWYQQVLGQGPQFIFQYYEKEERGRGNFPDRFSARQFPNYSSELNVNALLLGDSALYLCASRTSQGTDTQYFGPGTRLTVL.